This T cell receptor beta chain was found in a study of identifying expanded T cells in peripheral blood. Healthy donors had no documented immune events, such as infections, while sampled. Sequencing used immunoSEQ multiplex PCR; TCRdb keeps in-frame clones, though not all of them. Of 100,000 to 150,000 clones in the sample, more than 75% were seen once. Between the trimmed V and J ends, which lost 0 bases and 7 bases, there was a span of 11 bases. The CDR3 is 14 amino acids. Germline assignment: CDR1 SGHDT and CDR2 YYEEEE. Regarding the study as a whole: Variance in clone template counts between approximately 2-week samples significantly increased with total template count across all healthy donors. Roughly 1.2 clones differed between technical replicates, versus roughly 17 and 20 over time.

To note about this clone: Its antigen is currently unknown.

The J gene is TRBJ2-1, the V gene TRBV5-6; D is uncertain. Specimen: blood. This TCR derives from a person between 18 and 70 years old in good health. The CDR3 sequence: CASSLGLNRNEQFF. CDR3 bases: TGTGCCAGCAGCTTGGGTTTAAATAGGAATGAGCAGTTCTTC.